Each of the 3 T cell receptor beta chains below was sequenced from the same sample in a study of early T cells in non-severe SARS-CoV-2 infection. MiXCR, applied by TCRdb to the 5' RACE reads, yields one record per CDR3 protein. The table records roughly 100,000 distinct CDR3 sequences, approximately 14% of them present only once. The sample comprised whole blood. The receptors were gathered from an adult who was a healthcare worker with PCR-confirmed SARS-CoV-2 infection or an uninfected control (not recorded which).

There are a few counts of this clonotype. V usage is TRBV6-4 and J usage is TRBJ2-1, with D maybe TRBD2 (5 bases). The CDR3 length is 13 residues. Germline V gives CDR1 MRHNA, CDR2 SNTAGT. The ends were cut back, 2 bases at V and 4 bases at J, with 6 bases in the middle. CDR3 sequence (DNA): TGTGCCAGCAGTGACAGCGGTTACAATGAGCAGTTCTTC. Translating it yields CASSDSGYNEQFF.

This clonotype was detected a few times. The V call is TRBV28, the J call TRBJ2-7, with D unclear. CDR1 and CDR2 from the germline V gene are MDHEN and SYDVKM. With 6 bases removed from V and 0 bases from J, the gap between germline ends came to 12 bases. The CDR3 loop spans 14 amino acids. CDR3 sequence reads: CASSPTGASYEQYF. Here the CDR3 DNA reads TGTGCCAGCAGCCCCACTGGAGCCTCCTACGAGCAGTACTTC.

This clonotype has at least ten counts. The V and J genes are TRBV11-2 and TRBJ2-7; TRBD2 might be the D (5 bases). The CDR3 covers 15 residues. Germline V gene sequence: CDR1 SGHAT, CDR2 FQNNGV. The germline V and J ends were trimmed by 4 bases and 6 bases, with 19 bases remaining between them. The CDR3 protein is CASSSPAAVLREQYF. DNA for the CDR3: TGTGCCAGCAGCTCCCCAGCGGCGGTTCTACGCGAGCAGTACTTC.